Shown below are 5 T cell receptor beta chains from a single sample sequenced in a study of cytomegalovirus exposure and HLA in healthy donors. Both 60 Vbeta primers and 13 Jbeta primers went into the PCR. Sequenced by immunoSEQ multiplex PCR; TCRdb stores in-frame clones only, minus some. The repertoire holds approximately 39,000 clones, with more than 60% as singletons. Sequencing was carried out using PBMCs. The receptors were sampled from a man aged 25 to 40 in good health and CMV-seronegative.

This clone was seen a few times. The chain links TRBV4-3 to TRBJ2-1, with D perhaps TRBD1 (5 bases). The CDR3 sequence is 16 residues long. V gave up 1 base and J gave up 6 bases, with 16 bases separating them. CDR1 and CDR2 from the germline V gene are LGHNA and YSLEER. The CDR3 DNA follows: TGCGCCAGCAGCCAAGTGAATTTTGGGGCCCCCAATGAGCAGTTCTTC. This gives the protein CASSQVNFGAPNEQFF.

The chain employs TRBV2 and TRBJ1-2; possibly TRBD1 for D (5 bases). The CDR3 has 12 amino acids. Germline CDR1 reads SNHLY; CDR2 reads FYNNEI. V lost 8 bases and J lost 2, with 9 bases in between. Here the CDR3 reads CASQDKNYGYTF. CDR3 nucleotide sequence: TGTGCCAGCCAGGACAAGAACTATGGCTACACCTTC.

This chain links TRBV4-2 with TRBJ1-5; 9 bases agree with TRBD1. After removal of 4 bases from V and 0 bases from J, the junction contained 4 bases not matched to a gene. Germline CDR1 is LGHNA and CDR2 is YNFKEQ. The CDR3 runs to 16 residues. The chain's CDR3 is CASSPDRGYSNQPQHF. The CDR3 DNA reads as TGTGCCAGCAGCCCCGACAGGGGGTATAGCAATCAGCCCCAGCATTTT.

V is TRBV7-9 and J is TRBJ1-5, with TRBD1 as a possible D gene (5 bases). The germline gives CDR1 SEHNR, CDR2 FQNEAQ (reference sequence). V was cut by 3 bases and J by 7 bases, with 13 bases left in between. CDR3 length equals 14 residues. The CDR3 DNA is TGTGCCAGCAGCTTCGCGGGGCGGGGGCAGCCCCAGCATTTT. It codes for CASSFAGRGQPQHF.

V gene TRBV28 combines with J gene TRBJ2-1; D may be TRBD1 (6 bases). The length of the CDR3 is 13 residues. Germline CDR1 reads MDHEN; CDR2 reads SYDVKM. Trimming removed 10 bases at V and 4 bases at J, with 14 bases between. The CDR3 here is CATDRSKYNEQFF. Here the CDR3 DNA reads TGTGCCACGGACAGATCGAAATACAATGAGCAGTTCTTC.